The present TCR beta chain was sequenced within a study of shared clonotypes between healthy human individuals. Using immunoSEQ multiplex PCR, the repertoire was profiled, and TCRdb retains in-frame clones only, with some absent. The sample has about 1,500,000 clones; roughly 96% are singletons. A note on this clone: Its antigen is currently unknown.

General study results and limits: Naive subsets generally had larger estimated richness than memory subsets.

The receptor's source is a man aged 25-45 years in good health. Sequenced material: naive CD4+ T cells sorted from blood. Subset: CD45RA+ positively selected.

The CDR3 spells CASSVVVRSDYNEQFF. The CDR3 nucleotides read TGTGCCAGCAGCGTAGTGGTGCGGAGTGACTACAATGAGCAGTTCTTC. V usage is TRBV9 and J usage is TRBJ2-1; D gene unclear. The germline V gene has CDR1 SGDLS and CDR2 YYNGEE. V was cut by 0 bases and J by 3 bases, with 13 bases left in between. The CDR3 extends over 16 amino acids.